This T cell receptor beta chain was obtained from a study of cytomegalovirus exposure and HLA in healthy donors (dated by TCRdb to 2017 to 2019). In terms of the full investigation: According to an earlier analysis of 550 to 750 of the donors, roughly 180 million T cells yielded 117 million unique TCR beta sequences and 276 Gb of sequence data. A later analysis re-examined previously published TCR beta repertoires from 600 to 700 donors and added high-resolution HLA genotyping to investigate patterns of TCR occurrence. Approximately 300 gigabases of sequencing data and approximately 91 million unique TCR sequences made up an early release that covered 500 to 650 HLA-typed donors. Using immunosequencing, the study profiled T cell repertoires from about 620 subjects and related those repertoires to cytomegalovirus serostatus. Along with the 666-subject first cohort, a separate validation cohort of around 120 different subjects was used. In the later analysis, no new phenotypic data were used to find candidate immune exposures; instead, reliance was placed on TCR beta sequences and their occurrence across donors. Typing coverage varied by locus: about 629-630 donors for A, B, C, DRB1 and DQB1; roughly 500 for DQA1; around 610 for DPA1; around 450 for DPB1. A later genetic analysis used genome-wide SNP genotypes for about 65% of the roughly 670 donors, treating that subset as a discovery cohort. The study aimed to test whether signatures of past pathogen exposure could be identified by cataloging public T cell receptors. All discovery cohort repertoires had been generated on a single sequencing platform. Both class I and class II loci were covered by HLA typing, at four-digit resolution. Across around 400 genotyped donors of the cohort, an average of 235,054 unique TCR beta nucleotide sequences per donor were sequenced, and around 19% of those sequences were non-productive. Donor age, sex, ethnicity and CMV serostatus were compiled alongside the repertoire data. To predict cytomegalovirus infection status, the study brought together high-throughput TCR immunosequencing, statistical association of individual TCRs with disease status, and machine learning. Several DR-DQ haplotypes were treated as single units for association and clustering because of strong linkage in the cohort. Of the 300 to 450 genotyped donors, 65% to 90% were placed in the genetic ancestry cluster associated with self-reported Caucasian donors. An earlier analysis of 587 of the donors applied high-throughput TCR beta sequencing to assess whether each TCR beta V gene segment acted as functional or pseudogenic. Findings and caveats that apply to the study as a whole: Immune exposure information for the cohort was limited to CMV serostatus. Because some donors lacked HLA typing at each locus, the association tests relied only on the typed subset. An earlier analysis of approximately 590 of the donors showed that most TCR beta V segments appeared in productive rearrangements either about 87% or about 30% of the time, which broadly matched IMGT annotations. In this cohort, only TCR beta chains were sequenced, and detectable features were limited by the absence of alpha or paired-chain data. According to a later genetic analysis, donors in an Asian-associated ancestry cluster had fewer N-insertions in productive TCRs than the roughly 670-donor mean. According to a later analysis, most CMV-associated TCR beta chains appeared to be HLA-restricted, and the HLA associations seemed to be driven largely by CMV exposure. Because counts were too low, roughly 16 rarely observed V segments, including chromosome 9 orphons, were left out of the earlier analysis of 500 to 750 of the donors. While some public TCRs were present in many individuals, most TCR sequences turned up only very rarely across donors. Presence/absence analyses assumed roughly uniform sequencing depth across donors, an assumption that may not hold. It was suggested by the authors that the approach could potentially be generalized to other disease states and immunological phenotypes. Several of the top co-occurrence clusters appeared to be linked to parvovirus B19, influenza, CMV and Epstein-Barr virus, according to a later analysis. A total of fewer than 200 TCR beta chains were listed by the study as associated with cytomegalovirus. A few of the identified cytomegalovirus-associated TCR beta chains were confirmed in vitro to be specific for cytomegalovirus antigens. Correlated functional status among segregating V segments might reflect linkage disequilibrium, but an unknown experimental factor could not be ruled out. A later analysis found that TCR association rates varied across HLA loci, with DRB1 alleles showing the most associated TCRs and HLA-C alleles the fewest. The sequencing pipeline was judged likely to have produced a cluster of highly shared sequence variants as a technical artifact. Compared with equally common non-associated chains, HLA-associated TCR beta chains in a later analysis were more clonally expanded and had lower generation probabilities. A further reported finding was that TCR beta sequences accurately predicted the HLA-A and HLA-B alleles for most subjects in the first cohort. Assigning TCR associations to individual alleles was difficult when HLA alleles, especially DR and DQ, strongly co-occurred. V-gene and J-gene trimming of TCR beta chains was associated with a missense DCLRE1C variant in a later genetic analysis, and the association was replicated in an independent cohort. Specific HLA alleles were associated with over 15,000 TCR beta sequences at a false discovery rate of 0.05 in a later analysis. In both the original and validation cohorts, the classifier was reported to diagnose cytomegalovirus status with high specificity and sensitivity. Some IMGT-functional V segments, including TRBV6-2 and TRBV6-3, could not be distinguished by the 87-base-pair reads and were therefore excluded.

Library creation used the immunoSEQ multiplex PCR assay. A mixture of 60 forward primers for TCR Vbeta segments and 13 reverse primers for TCR Jbeta segments was used in the multiplex PCR. The CDR3 region of rearranged TCR beta genes was amplified from genomic DNA with a multiplex PCR assay. The Illumina HiSeq System was used to sequence the amplified TCR beta libraries as 87-base-pair reads. As for the authors' bioinformatics: A later analysis counted tens of millions of unique TCR beta chains across the 640 or so repertoires, and 10 million to 11 million of these chains were shared by at least two donors. Raw reads were error-corrected and collapsed into unique sequences by a nearest-neighbor algorithm in which closely related sequences were merged to remove PCR and sequencing errors. V, D and J gene segments were assigned by aligning CDR3 sequences to IMGT reference sequences. For a sequence to be retained, at least a six-nucleotide match to both a V gene segment and a J gene segment was required. A rearrangement counted as productive if the CDR3 had no stop codons and remained in frame with V and J, and every other rearrangement counted as non-productive. Following IMGT convention, CDR3 was defined as the stretch from the second conserved V-encoded cysteine up to the conserved J-encoded phenylalanine. In an earlier analysis of 587 of the donors, sequences lacking an unambiguous match to a single V gene segment were excluded. An earlier analysis of some 500 of the donors classified V segments as functional when productive rearrangements were above 56.7% and as segregating when the standard deviation between donors was above 5%. A statistical classification framework was built for diagnosing cytomegalovirus status from the catalog of TCR beta chain sequences. In a later analysis, V and J genes were assigned by comparing TCR nucleotide sequences against IMGT/GENE-DB human TR gene sequences. The TCRdist pipeline was used in a later analysis to assign CDR3 sequences and most-parsimonious VDJ recombination scenarios. In a later analysis, each TCR beta chain was defined by its CDR3 amino acid sequence together with its V-gene family, and reads lacking a unique V-gene family were excluded. In a later analysis, nearly 600 highly shared, low-generation-probability nucleotide sequences were removed to address suspected cross-contamination and a sequencing artifact. In a later analysis, a clonal expansion index was calculated for each public chain from normalized within-repertoire ranks of inferred template counts. In a later analysis, generation probabilities were computed with a VDJ recombination model fitted to out-of-frame rearrangements, and the resulting probabilities were checked against IGoR. In a later analysis, TCR-TCR, TCR-HLA and TCR-CMV co-occurrence was scored with hypergeometric tests, and a repertoire-size bias correction was applied to TCR pairs. To estimate false discovery rates, a later analysis permuted the HLA or CMV assignments 20 times. A later analysis grouped co-occurring TCRs with DBSCAN, adding TCRdist sequence similarity when clustering within HLA-allele-positive subsets. Repertoires with fewer than 30,000 or more than 120,000 public chains, plus five repertoires with anomalous nucleotide sharing, were excluded from co-occurrence clustering. TCRdb limited this immuneACCESS table to in-frame rearrangements with V and J called. A share of clones is missing; checked studies link under half to unresolved V genes, and the rest is unexplained. The DNA gave D and trimming, while V, J and clone size come from that table. The sample profile shows 180,000 or so clones; 80% of them were found once. Roughly 4.8% of the sample is held by the ten biggest clonotypes.

In total, 666 healthy bone marrow donors made up the cohort. At the time of sampling, all cohort members were nominally healthy, though unrecorded immune exposures were likely present. The donor was CMV seropositive and was included in the group of almost 300 seropositive cohort members. Each donor provided a peripheral blood sample, and peripheral blood mononuclear cells were used for TCR beta sequencing. Genomic DNA was extracted from the blood cell samples with the Qiagen DNeasy Blood Extraction Kit. V and J are truncated by 7 bases and 5 bases respectively, leaving an intervening sequence of 13 bases. The CDR3, from cysteine to phenylalanine, totals 13 residues. Only the CDR3 part of the read is kept: 39 bases, read in frame from the first base. Taken from the germline V gene, the CDR1 and CDR2 loops are MNHEY and SVGAGI. Concerning this clone: No cognate antigen has been identified for it. Base qualities are not provided; no much larger clone lies one nucleotide away.

The specimen was PBMCs. The source of this sequence is a woman aged 45-60 years in good health and CMV-seropositive. The chain uses TRBV6-5 and TRBJ2-3, with TRBD1 tentatively as D gene (6 bases match). The CDR3 protein sequence reads: CASTPQGIDTQYF. The DNA sequence is given as TGTGCCAGCACCCCCCAGGGGATAGATACGCAGTATTTT.